One and the same sample provided the 10 T cell receptor beta chains below, sequenced in a study of CD8 T cells in ankylosing spondylitis. Study-level points and caveats: Made up of roughly 8 highly homologous variants, a TCR beta motif appeared characteristic of ankylosing spondylitis blood.

One entry per CDR3 protein results from TCRdb running MiXCR on the 5' RACE reads. The table includes under 450,000 distinct CDR3 sequences, approximately 17% detected once. Their antigen targets remain unknown. The source material was blood, either unsorted or a sorted T cell fraction (not recorded which). The receptors shown here come from a male donor with ankylosing spondylitis.

V gene TRBV7-8 combines with J gene TRBJ1-4, with a weak D call TRBD1 (5 bases). Germline V lookup: CDR1 SGHVS, CDR2 FQNEAQ. V gave up 5 bases and J gave up 0 bases, with 25 bases separating them. This CDR3 has 20 residues. CDR3 residues: CASSRASRGRVESTNEKLFF. CDR3 in DNA: TGTGCCAGCAGCAGAGCCTCCCGGGGACGGGTAGAGTCAACTAATGAAAAACTGTTTTTT.

The V call is TRBV25-1, the J call TRBJ2-5; 14 bases align to TRBD2. Germline CDR1 is MGHDK and CDR2 is SYGVNS. The CDR3 has 18 amino acids. V lost 8 bases, J lost 0 bases, and 11 bases stayed unmatched. DNA for the CDR3: TGTGCCAGCGAGACTAGCGGGAGGGCCCTGGCAAACCAAGAGACCCAGTACTTC. Its protein is CASETSGRALANQETQYF.

The chain joins TRBV28 to TRBJ2-1, with D hard to call. Germline V gene sequence: CDR1 MDHEN, CDR2 SYDVKM. V lost 5 bases and J 4 bases, leaving 15 bases between the germline ends. The CDR3 length is 15 residues. The CDR3 region has the DNA TGTGCCAGCAGTCCCCTGGACGCAAGTTACAATGAGCAGTTCTTC. It encodes CASSPLDASYNEQFF.

In its sample, this clonotype was seen a few times. The chain uses TRBV5-1 and TRBJ1-4; 9 nucleotides line up with TRBD1. The trim removed 4 bases at V and 5 bases at J, leaving 6 bases unmatched. CDR1 SGHRS and CDR2 YFSETQ come from the germline V gene. The CDR3 spans 15 residues. Here the CDR3 DNA reads TGCGCCAGCAGCAAGGGGACAGGGAGGAATGAAAAACTGTTTTTT. The encoded protein is CASSKGTGRNEKLFF.

This clonotype was seen a few times. V and J are TRBV6-1 and TRBJ2-2, with 13 bases that match TRBD2. This CDR3 contains 16 residues. The V gene end was trimmed by 4 bases and the J gene end by 7 bases; junction bases not matched to a gene: 6. Germline V lookup: CDR1 MNHNS, CDR2 SASEGT. CDR3 DNA sequence: TGTGCCAGCAGTGGGACTAGCGGGAGAAGGGGCGGGGAGCTGTTTTTT. Its translation is CASSGTSGRRGGELFF.

This clonotype was seen at least ten times. The genes are TRBV5-1 and TRBJ2-1; 8 nucleotides match TRBD1. Per germline, CDR1 SGHRS and CDR2 YFSETQ. The CDR3 length is 15 residues. V dropped 3 bases and J dropped 0; count of bases not matched to a gene: 2. The CDR3: CASSYRGDSYNEQFF. As DNA, the CDR3 is TGCGCCAGCAGCTACAGGGGGGACTCCTACAATGAGCAGTTCTTC. Full variable domain (rest looked up from reference TRBV5-1 and TRBJ2-1): KAGVTQTPRYLIKTRGQQVTLSCSPISGHRSVSWYQQTPGQGLQFLFEYFSETQRNKGNFPGRFSGRQFSNSRSEMNVSTLELGDSALYLCASSYRGDSYNEQFFGPGTRLTVL.

This clonotype was counted only a few times. The CDR3 region has the DNA TGCGCCAGCAGCTTGGCGCCGGGACTACAGACAGATACGCAGTATTTT. Amino acid sequence: CASSLAPGLQTDTQYF. The chain uses TRBV5-1 and TRBJ2-3; 7 bases fit TRBD2. The CDR3 consists of 16 residues. CDR1 and CDR2 (germline): SGHRS, YFSETQ. V shed 0 bases and J 3 bases; nucleotides not matched to a gene: 7.

The rearrangement links TRBV3-1 to TRBJ2-2, with D hard to call. V lost 4 bases and J 6 bases, leaving 9 bases between the germline ends. The V gene's germline CDR1 is LGHDT and CDR2 YNNKEL (reference sequence). The CDR3 covers 13 residues. Written as DNA, the CDR3 is TGTGCCAGCAGCCCTTATTTGTCCGGGGAGCTGTTTTTT. It is translated as CASSPYLSGELFF. Together with reference TRBV3-1 and TRBJ2-2, the CDR3 gives the full variable domain: DTAVSQTPKYLVTQMGNDKSIKCEQNLGHDTMYWYKQDSKKFLKIMFSYNNKELIINETVPNRFSPKSPDKAHLNLHINSLELGDSAVYFCASSPYLSGELFFGEGSRLTVL.

This clonotype was recorded many times. The gene calls are TRBV2 and TRBJ2-7; D is uncertain. The CDR3 runs to 13 residues. V gave up 8 bases and J gave up 0 bases, with 11 bases separating them. From germline, CDR1 is SNHLY and CDR2 FYNNEI. The CDR3 loop is CASDEVASYEQYF. CDR3 DNA: TGTGCCAGCGATGAAGTAGCCTCCTACGAGCAGTACTTC.

In this sample, this clonotype turned up a few times. CDR3 DNA: TGTGCCAGCAGCCAAGAGATAACTGGCGGAAACACCATATATTTT. Translation: CASSQEITGGNTIYF. This rearrangement joins TRBV7-9 to TRBJ1-3, with no clear D. V lost 5 bases and J lost 4, with 15 bases in between. Germline loops: CDR1 SEHNR, CDR2 FQNEAQ (reference sequence). The CDR3 length is 15 residues.